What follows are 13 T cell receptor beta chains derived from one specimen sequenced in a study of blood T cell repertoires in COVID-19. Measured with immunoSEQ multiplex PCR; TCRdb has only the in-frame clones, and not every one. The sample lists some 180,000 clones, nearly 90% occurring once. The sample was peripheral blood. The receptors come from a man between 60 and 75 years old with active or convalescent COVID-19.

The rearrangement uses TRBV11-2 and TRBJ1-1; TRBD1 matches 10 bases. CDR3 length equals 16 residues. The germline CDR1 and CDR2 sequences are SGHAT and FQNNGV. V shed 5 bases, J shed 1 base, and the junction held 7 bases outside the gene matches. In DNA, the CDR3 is TGTGCCAGCAGCGGGGGACAGGGGCTAAGGAACACTGAAGCTTTCTTT. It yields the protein CASSGGQGLRNTEAFF.

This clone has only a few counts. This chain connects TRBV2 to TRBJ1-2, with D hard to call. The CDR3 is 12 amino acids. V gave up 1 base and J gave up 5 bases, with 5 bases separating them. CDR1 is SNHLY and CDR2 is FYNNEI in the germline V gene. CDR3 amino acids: CASSEDRYGYTF. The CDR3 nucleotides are TGTGCCAGCAGTGAAGACAGATATGGCTACACCTTC.

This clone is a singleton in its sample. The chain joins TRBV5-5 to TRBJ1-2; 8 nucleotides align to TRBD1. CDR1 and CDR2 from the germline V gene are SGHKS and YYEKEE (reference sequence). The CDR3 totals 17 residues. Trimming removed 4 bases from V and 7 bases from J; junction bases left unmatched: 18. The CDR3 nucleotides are TGTGCCAGCAGCACCAGGGGGCGCGGAGGTTTCGCCTCTGGCTACACCTTC. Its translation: CASSTRGRGGFASGYTF.

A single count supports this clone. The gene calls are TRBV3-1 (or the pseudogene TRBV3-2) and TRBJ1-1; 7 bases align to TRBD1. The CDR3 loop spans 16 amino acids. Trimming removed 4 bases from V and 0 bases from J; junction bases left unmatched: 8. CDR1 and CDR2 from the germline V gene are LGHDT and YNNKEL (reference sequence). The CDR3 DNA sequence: TGTGCCAGCAGCCGACAGGGTGGAATTGTGAACACTGAAGCTTTCTTT. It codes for CASSRQGGIVNTEAFF.

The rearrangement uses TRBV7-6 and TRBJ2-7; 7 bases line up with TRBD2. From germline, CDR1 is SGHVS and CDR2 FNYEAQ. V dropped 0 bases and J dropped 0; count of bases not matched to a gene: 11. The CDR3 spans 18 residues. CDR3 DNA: TGTGCCAGCAGCTTAGCGGTGGCGGGGGTGAGCAGCTCCTACGAGCAGTACTTC. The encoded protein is CASSLAVAGVSSSYEQYF.

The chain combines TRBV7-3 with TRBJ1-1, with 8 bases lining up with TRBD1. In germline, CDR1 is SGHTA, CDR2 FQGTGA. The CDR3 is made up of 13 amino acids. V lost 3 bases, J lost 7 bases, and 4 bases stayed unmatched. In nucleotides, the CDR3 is TGTGCCAGCAGCTTTCAGGGGGCGGGTGAAGCTTTCTTT. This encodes CASSFQGAGEAFF.

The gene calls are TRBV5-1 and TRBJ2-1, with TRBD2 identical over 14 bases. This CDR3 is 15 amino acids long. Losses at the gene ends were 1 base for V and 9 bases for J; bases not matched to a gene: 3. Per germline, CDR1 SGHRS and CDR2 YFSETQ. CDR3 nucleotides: TGCGCCAGCAGCTTGCGGACTAGCGGGGGGACTGAGCAGTTCTTC. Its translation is CASSLRTSGGTEQFF.

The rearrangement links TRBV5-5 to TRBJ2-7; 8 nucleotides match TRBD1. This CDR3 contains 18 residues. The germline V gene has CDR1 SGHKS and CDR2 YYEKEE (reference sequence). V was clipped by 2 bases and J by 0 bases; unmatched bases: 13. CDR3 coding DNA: TGTGCCAGCAGCTTTTTTCACGGGACAGGTGACTACTCCTACGAGCAGTACTTC. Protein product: CASSFFHGTGDYSYEQYF.

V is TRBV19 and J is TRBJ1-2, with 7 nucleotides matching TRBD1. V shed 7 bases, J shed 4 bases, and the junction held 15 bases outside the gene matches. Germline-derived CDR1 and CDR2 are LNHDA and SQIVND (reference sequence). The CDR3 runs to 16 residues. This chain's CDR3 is CASTSIGTATPYGYTF. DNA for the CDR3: TGTGCCAGTACCAGTATTGGGACAGCAACCCCCTATGGCTACACCTTC.

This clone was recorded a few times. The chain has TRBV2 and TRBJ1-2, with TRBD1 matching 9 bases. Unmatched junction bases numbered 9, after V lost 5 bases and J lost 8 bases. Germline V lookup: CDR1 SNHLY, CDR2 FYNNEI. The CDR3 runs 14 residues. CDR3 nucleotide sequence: TGTGCCAGCAGTCTGGGACAGGGAAGGGGCGGCTACACCTTC. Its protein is CASSLGQGRGGYTF. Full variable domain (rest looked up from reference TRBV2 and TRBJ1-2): EPEVTQTPSHQVTQMGQEVILRCVPISNHLYFYWYRQILGQKVEFLVSFYNNEISEKSEIFDDQFSVERPDGSNFTLKIRSTKLEDSAMYFCASSLGQGRGGYTFGSGTRLTVV.

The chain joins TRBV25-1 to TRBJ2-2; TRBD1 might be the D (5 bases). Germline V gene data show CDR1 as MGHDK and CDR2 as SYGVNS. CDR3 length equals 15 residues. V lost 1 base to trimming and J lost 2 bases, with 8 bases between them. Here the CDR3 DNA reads TGTGCCAGCAGTGAATGGGGCGGAAACACCGGGGAGCTGTTTTTT. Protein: CASSEWGGNTGELFF.

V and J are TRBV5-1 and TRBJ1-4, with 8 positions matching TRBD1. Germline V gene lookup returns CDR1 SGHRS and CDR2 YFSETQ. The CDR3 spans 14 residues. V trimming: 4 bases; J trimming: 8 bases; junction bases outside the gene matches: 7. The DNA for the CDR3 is TGCGCCAGCAGCCTGGGGGACAGGACGGAAAAACTGTTTTTT. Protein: CASSLGDRTEKLFF.

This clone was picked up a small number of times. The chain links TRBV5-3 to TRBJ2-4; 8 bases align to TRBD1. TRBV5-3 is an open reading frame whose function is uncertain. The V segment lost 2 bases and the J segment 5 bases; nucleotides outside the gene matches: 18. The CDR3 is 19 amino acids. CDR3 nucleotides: TGTGCCAGAAGCTTCCCCCAGGGGGCCAAAGGGACCTCCCAAAACATTCAGTACTTC. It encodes CARSFPQGAKGTSQNIQYF.